Listed here are 10 T cell receptor beta chains from one sample, sequenced in a study of T-cell memory formation after mild COVID-19. TCRdb itself ran the 5' RACE reads through MiXCR, one entry per CDR3 protein. The data contain 350,000 to 550,000 distinct CDR3 sequences, about 20% of them singletons. Sequenced: PBMCs or a T cell subset sorted from them (not recorded which). These receptors originate from a man aged 18-30 years who had mild COVID-19 (a few samples of this study predate the infection). Cell type and time point are not known.

This clonotype has just a few counts. The rearrangement uses TRBV7-9 and TRBJ2-7; TRBD1 matches at 9 bases. Germline values: CDR1 SEHNR, CDR2 FQNEAQ (reference sequence). With V trimmed by 5 bases and J by 2 bases, 10 bases remained unmatched. The CDR3 has 16 residues. CDR3 in DNA: TGTGCCAGCAGCCGTCGACAGGGGGATCGGGCCTACGAGCAGTACTTC. Translated: CASSRRQGDRAYEQYF.

The chain employs TRBV19 and TRBJ1-1; D is perhaps TRBD1 (5 bases). The CDR3 has 15 amino acids. Germline CDR1 and CDR2: LNHDA and SQIVND (reference sequence). Trimming cost V 3 bases and J 2 bases, with 13 bases left between them. DNA for the CDR3: TGTGCCAGTAGTATTTTAGGGACGGGCAACACTGAAGCTTTCTTT. This codes for CASSILGTGNTEAFF. Using reference TRBV19 and TRBJ1-1 for the parts outside the CDR3, the full variable domain is DGGITQSPKYLFRKEGQNVTLSCEQNLNHDAMYWYRQDPGQGLRLIYYSQIVNDFQKGDIAEGYSVSREKKESFPLTVTSAQKNPTAFYLCASSILGTGNTEAFFGQGTRLTVV.

This clonotype turned up a few times. This chain links TRBV20-1 with TRBJ1-4; D uncertain. Trimming removed 1 base from V and 8 bases from J, with 14 bases in between. Per the germline V gene, CDR1 is DFQATT and CDR2 is SNEGSKA (reference sequence). This CDR3 contains 14 residues. The CDR3 loop is CSARGVGSGEKLFF. The CDR3 DNA is TGCAGTGCTAGAGGAGTGGGGAGTGGGGAAAAACTGTTTTTT.

This clonotype has more than one count but fewer than ten. As DNA, the CDR3 is TGTGCCAGTACTCTCCTACAGGGGAATGAAAAACTGTTTTTT. Translated, it gives CASTLLQGNEKLFF. V gene TRBV19 combines with J gene TRBJ1-4; 7 nucleotides align to TRBD1. Germline CDR1 is LNHDA and CDR2 is SQIVND (reference sequence). Germline trimming cut 7 bases from V and 5 bases from J; bases unmatched to any gene: 7. The CDR3 has 14 amino acids.

The chain carries TRBV20-1 and TRBJ2-3; D gene ambiguous. Germline V gene lookup returns CDR1 DFQATT and CDR2 SNEGSKA (reference sequence). Trimming shortened V by 5 bases and J by 1 base, and 7 bases separated the two germline ends. This CDR3 contains 12 residues. As DNA, the CDR3 is TGCAGTGCTCTTACGCGCACAGATACGCAGTATTTT. The encoded protein is CSALTRTDTQYF.

The chain couples TRBV12-3 or TRBV12-4 to TRBJ1-2, with TRBD1 as a possible D gene (5 bases). This CDR3 has 12 residues. Between the trimmed V and J ends, which lost 6 bases and 8 bases, there was a span of 13 bases. This CDR3 reads CASSLGVEGYTF. In DNA form, the CDR3 reads TGTGCCAGCAGCCTAGGGGTTGAGGGCTACACCTTC.

This clonotype was seen ten or more times. The chain combines TRBV4-2 with TRBJ2-7, with a possible D match to TRBD1 (6 bases). V was trimmed by 0 bases and J by 3 bases, leaving 15 bases between them. Germline V gene sequence: CDR1 LGHNA, CDR2 YNFKEQ. The CDR3 length is 16 residues. The CDR3 spells CASSQDLEQGVYEQYF. CDR3 in DNA: TGTGCCAGCAGCCAAGATCTAGAACAGGGTGTCTACGAGCAGTACTTC.

There are many counts of this clonotype. This sequence joins TRBV5-1 and TRBJ2-5; the D is unclear. Germline assignment: CDR1 SGHRS and CDR2 YFSETQ. The V gene lost 4 bases and the J gene lost 3 bases, with 13 bases spanning the gap. The CDR3 loop spans 14 amino acids. CDR3 sequence (DNA): TGCGCCAGCAGCCCATCGTCTACAGAAGAGACCCAGTACTTC. Encoded protein: CASSPSSTEETQYF.

Note on this clonotype: Relative to the germline gene, one junction end is altered; a read error may explain this. The chain employs TRBV7-2 and TRBJ2-2; unclear D gene. This CDR3 has 15 residues. Germline CDR1 SGHTA, CDR2 FQGNSA. CDR3 protein: CASSPELARTGELFF. The CDR3 DNA reads as TGTGCCAGCAGCCCAGAGTTGGCGCGCACCGGTGAGCTGTTTTTT.

Here the CDR3 reads CASSLIHNQPQHF. The CDR3 bases are TGTGCCAGCAGCTTAATCCACAATCAGCCCCAGCATTTT. The V and J genes are TRBV7-3 and TRBJ1-5, with D unclear. The V gene lost 1 base and the J gene lost 3 bases, with 4 bases spanning the gap. The CDR3 has 13 residues. Germline V gene sequence: CDR1 SGHTA, CDR2 FQGTGA. The full variable domain, in which reference TRBV7-3 and TRBJ1-5 provide the parts outside the CDR3, is GAGVSQTPSNKVTEKGKYVELRCDPISGHTALYWYRQSLGQGPEFLIYFQGTGAADDSGLPNDRFFAVRPEGSVSTLKIQRTERGDSAVYLCASSLIHNQPQHFGDGTRLSIL.